This entry concerns a single T cell receptor (beta chain). Its antigen is as yet unknown. This could be a read error, since a much larger clone is one nucleotide away. This specimen belongs to a study of breast tumors, draining lymph nodes, adjacent tissues. Findings of the study overall: Data only fit, rather than demonstrated, lymph node origin of most tumor T cells. The data were judged consistent with most tumor T cells coming from lymph node and expanding in tumor.

Samples came from axillary lymph nodes draining the breast cancer. From the multiplex PCR reads, TCRdb called clonotypes with MiXCR, one entry per CDR3 protein. The top ten hold roughly 2.7% of the sample, which has 130,000 or so distinct CDR3 sequences, approximately 20% seen once. Germline CDR1 and CDR2: MNHEY and SVGAGI. The CDR3 consists of 15 residues. The chain joins TRBV6-5 to TRBJ2-2, with D possibly being TRBD1 or TRBD2 (5 bases each). The clonotype originates from a female donor with breast cancer. Some clones in this sample may be carry-over from other donors' samples. The sequenced material came from axillary lymph node tissue. CDR3 in DNA: TGTGCCAGCAGTACAGGATTGAAGAACACCGGGGAGCTGTCTTTT. This translates into CASSTGLKNTGELSF.